The 8 T cell receptor beta chains reported below all come from one sample, sequenced in a study of cytotoxic CD8 clonotypes in ibrutinib-treated CLL (dated by TCRdb to 2020 to 2023). Library preparation used the immunoSEQ multiplex PCR assay. TCRdb carries this immuneACCESS record with in-frame sequences only. Its versions omit some clonotypes, under half of them owing to an unresolved V gene in the studies checked, with the rest unexplained. A total of about 120,000 clones appear in this sample, 70% to 90% of them only once. In total, the top ten clones hold roughly 2% of the sample. According to the study, the label for this sample's time point signals: around 25 months on ibrutinib. Sequencing used PBMCs, obtained after 24 months of ibrutinib treatment. The receptors originated from a human donor with chronic lymphocytic leukemia.

This chain joins TRBV28 and TRBJ1-1, with 9 positions matching TRBD1. V lost 4 bases, J lost 1 base, and 4 bases stayed unmatched. CDR1 and CDR2 (germline): MDHEN, SYDVKM. The CDR3 sequence is 15 residues long. As DNA, the CDR3 is TGTGCCAGCAGTTCCCGGACAGGGGCGAACACTGAAGCTTTCTTT. Residues: CASSSRTGANTEAFF.

This clone was seen a handful of times. The V and J genes are TRBV11-2 and TRBJ2-5; 7 positions match TRBD1. V trimming: 6 bases; J trimming: 7 bases; junction bases outside the gene matches: 8. Germline V gives CDR1 SGHAT, CDR2 FQNNGV. The length of the CDR3 is 13 residues. Written as DNA, the CDR3 is TGTGCCAGCAGACTTACAGGGGAAGGGACCCAGTACTTC. Its translation: CASRLTGEGTQYF.

CDR3 amino acids: CASSSGTGYEKLFF. The CDR3, as DNA: TGTGCCAGCAGTTCCGGGACAGGGTATGAAAAACTGTTTTTT. This chain joins TRBV28 and TRBJ1-4, with TRBD1 matching 9 bases. The J segment lost 6 bases and the V segment lost 4 bases, leaving 3 bases of the junction unmatched. From germline, CDR1 is MDHEN and CDR2 SYDVKM. The CDR3 spans 14 residues.

This chain connects TRBV7-3 to TRBJ2-7; D uncertain. CDR1 is SGHTA and CDR2 is FQGTGA in the germline V gene. The length of the CDR3 is 13 residues. V lost 3 bases and J 6 bases, leaving 12 bases between the germline ends. In DNA, the CDR3 is TGTGCCAGCAGCTTGGGTGAGGAAGTCGAGCAGTACTTC. Residues: CASSLGEEVEQYF.

The rearrangement links TRBV28 to TRBJ2-1; D uncertain. Germline loops: CDR1 MDHEN, CDR2 SYDVKM. The V and J ends lost 5 bases and 9 bases respectively, with 11 bases between them. The CDR3 is 12 residues long. CDR3 in DNA: TGTGCCAGCAGTCCGGTGAGGAGTGAGCAGTTCTTC. Its translation is CASSPVRSEQFF.

V is TRBV19 and J is TRBJ1-1; 7 nucleotides align to TRBD1. CDR3 length equals 14 residues. The junction had 7 bases not matched to a gene; V was cut back by 7 bases and J by 2 bases. Germline values: CDR1 LNHDA, CDR2 SQIVND (reference sequence). Written as DNA, the CDR3 is TGTGCCAGTACCTCCCGGGACAGCAACACTGAAGCTTTCTTT. Its translation: CASTSRDSNTEAFF. Full variable domain (outside the CDR3, taken from reference TRBV19 and TRBJ1-1): DGGITQSPKYLFRKEGQNVTLSCEQNLNHDAMYWYRQDPGQGLRLIYYSQIVNDFQKGDIAEGYSVSREKKESFPLTVTSAQKNPTAFYLCASTSRDSNTEAFFGQGTRLTVV.

This clone has more than one count but fewer than ten. The chain is built from TRBV4-3 and TRBJ2-2; D call uncertain. Trimming took 0 bases from V and 5 from J, leaving 19 bases between them. The CDR3 runs to 18 residues. Germline V gives CDR1 LGHNA, CDR2 YSLEER. The CDR3 DNA is TGCGCCAGCAGCCAAGACGCCCGAAGCACGCGACTTACCGGGGAGCTGTTTTTT. Amino acid sequence: CASSQDARSTRLTGELFF.

The rearrangement links TRBV2 to TRBJ1-1, with unresolved D. The germline CDR1 and CDR2 sequences are SNHLY and FYNNEI. Deletions cut 3 bases from V and 7 bases from J, with 9 bases between. This CDR3 is built from 12 residues. The CDR3 protein is CASSDSLNEAFF. In nucleotides, the CDR3 is TGTGCCAGCAGTGACAGCTTAAATGAAGCTTTCTTT. Full variable domain (outside the CDR3, taken from reference TRBV2 and TRBJ1-1): EPEVTQTPSHQVTQMGQEVILRCVPISNHLYFYWYRQILGQKVEFLVSFYNNEISEKSEIFDDQFSVERPDGSNFTLKIRSTKLEDSAMYFCASSDSLNEAFFGQGTRLTVV.